This is a list of T cell receptor beta chains from one sample in a study of control samples from healthy donors and cancer patients. Here immunoSEQ multiplex PCR was the method, and the copy in TCRdb shows in-frame clones only, minus some. The sample includes fewer than 200,000 clones, over 90% of them seen just once. The sample was blood. All receptors come from a woman younger than 45 in good health. CDR3s include the opening cysteine and the closing phenylalanine or tryptophan. A D gene is named only where the DNA matches it firmly. Some rows mark clone size as missing; the rest say once, few, many or name a class of expanded clone.

- TRBD2 TRBJ2-1 TRBV3-1/TRBV3-2 CASSQERGLPNNEQFF TGTGCCAGCAGCCAAGAGAGGGGACTACCCAACAATGAGCAGTTCTTC
few - TRBJ2-7 TRBV11-1 CASSLSAASSYEQYF TGTGCCAGCAGCTTATCGGCAGCTAGCTCCTACGAGCAGTACTTC
once - TRBJ2-7 TRBV19 CATNTGNRYEQYF TGTGCCACAAATACAGGGAACCGCTACGAGCAGTACTTC
- - TRBJ2-1 TRBV6-5 CASTPWGNNEQFF TGTGCCAGCACACCATGGGGAAACAATGAGCAGTTCTTC
- TRBD1 TRBJ2-1 TRBV18 CASSPPDRSDNEQFF TGTGCCAGCTCACCCCCGGACAGGTCCGACAATGAGCAGTTCTTC
- - TRBJ1-5 TRBV19 CASSKGLNSNQPQHF TGTGCCAGTAGTAAGGGGTTGAATAGCAATCAGCCCCAGCATTTT
- - TRBJ2-5 TRBV5-1 CASSPGGETQYF TGCGCCAGCAGCCCTGGGGGGGAGACCCAGTACTTC
- - TRBJ2-2 TRBV11-2 CASSLDPGTGELFF TGTGCCAGCAGCTTAGATCCCGGGACCGGGGAGCTGTTTTTT
- TRBD1 TRBJ2-4 TRBV6-1 CASSVPPGGEGALAKNIQYF TGTGCCAGCAGTGTCCCTCCAGGGGGCGAGGGCGCCTTAGCCAAAAACATTCAGTACTTC
- TRBD2 TRBJ2-2 TRBV3-1/TRBV3-2 CASRRVGLAGAGELFF TGTGCCAGCAGGCGCGTAGGACTAGCGGGAGCCGGGGAGCTGTTTTTT
- - TRBJ1-5 TRBV6-5 CASTSWGNQPQHF TGTGCCAGCACTTCATGGGGCAATCAGCCCCAGCATTTT
once - TRBJ2-1 TRBV5-4 CASSLDPGSTNEQFF TGTGCCAGCAGCTTGGATCCGGGTTCTACTAATGAGCAGTTCTTC
once - TRBJ1-4 TRBV3-1/TRBV3-2 CASSQERANEKLFF TGTGCCAGCAGCCAAGAAAGAGCTAATGAAAAACTGTTTTTT
- - TRBJ2-2 TRBV4-1 CASEKGAAGLLTGELFF TGCGCCAGCGAAAAGGGAGCTGCGGGCCTGCTTACCGGGGAGCTGTTTTTT
- - TRBJ1-5 TRBV21-1 CASSARYRGHSNQPQHF TGTGCCAGCAGCGCCAGATACAGGGGTCATAGCAATCAGCCCCAGCATTTT
- - TRBJ1-1 TRBV28 CASSLPQGAGNTEAFF TGTGCCAGCAGTCTACCCCAGGGTGCAGGGAACACTGAAGCTTTCTTT
- TRBD2 TRBJ2-5 TRBV10-3 CAISEAGGRETQYF TGTGCCATCAGTGAGGCGGGGGGCAGGGAGACCCAGTACTTC
- TRBD2 TRBJ2-1 TRBV29-1 CSVEAPSGGNEQFF TGCAGCGTTGAAGCCCCCTCGGGGGGGAATGAGCAGTTCTTC
- - TRBJ1-6 TRBV19 CASGKQDRRQVSYSPLHF TGTGCCAGTGGAAAGCAAGATAGACGACAGGTTTCTTATTCACCCCTCCACTTT
- - TRBJ2-1 TRBV7-7 CASSLGDRYNEQFF TGTGCTAGCAGCTTGGGCGACAGATACAATGAGCAGTTCTTC
- TRBD2 TRBJ2-1 TRBV30 CAWSGNSGRADEQFF TGTGCCTGGAGTGGGAATAGCGGGAGAGCGGATGAGCAGTTCTTC
- - TRBJ2-3 TRBV10-1 CASSEAGARKDTQYF TGCGCCAGCAGTGAGGCAGGGGCGCGAAAAGATACGCAGTATTTT
- TRBD1 TRBJ1-5 TRBV19 CASIGKQTGVRRQPQHF TGTGCCAGTATTGGCAAACAGACAGGGGTTCGTCGACAGCCCCAGCATTTT
- TRBD1 TRBJ1-6 TRBV6-1 CASSDGTDNSPLHF TGTGCCAGCAGTGACGGGACAGATAATTCACCCCTCCACTTT
- TRBD1 TRBJ1-5 TRBV2 CASSDPTGAVGNQPQHF TGTGCCAGCAGTGACCCGACAGGGGCAGTAGGCAATCAGCCCCAGCATTTT
- - TRBJ1-1 TRBV30 CAWSPQSEAFF TGTGCCTGGAGCCCCCAGTCGGAAGCTTTCTTT
- TRBD1 TRBJ1-2 TRBV6-5 CASSTGGYGYTF TGTGCCAGCAGTACAGGGGGCTATGGCTACACCTTC
once - TRBJ1-6 TRBV30 CAWSQRGDSPLHF TGTGCCTGGAGCCAGAGGGGGGACTCACCCCTCCACTTT
- - TRBJ1-2 TRBV28 CASSVQRYGYTF TGTGCCAGCAGTGTCCAGCGCTATGGCTACACCTTC
- TRBD1 TRBJ2-2 TRBV19 CASGTGQGIPGELFF TGTGCCAGTGGTACGGGACAGGGGATTCCTGGGGAGCTGTTTTTT
- TRBD1 TRBJ1-6 TRBV28 CASSGAGTGSVSPLHF TGTGCCAGCAGTGGGGCCGGGACAGGGTCTGTTTCACCCCTCCACTTT
once - TRBJ2-1 TRBV24-1 CATSDPSSINEQFF TGTGCCACCAGTGACCCATCGTCGATTAATGAGCAGTTCTTC
- - TRBJ2-3 TRBV24-1 CATSGTNGDLSGDTQYF TGTGCCACCAGTGGAACGAACGGCGACCTCAGCGGAGATACGCAGTATTTT
- TRBD1 TRBJ2-7 TRBV11-2 CASSSFRDRGTYEQYF TGTGCCAGCAGCTCATTCCGGGACAGGGGGACCTACGAGCAGTACTTC
- - TRBJ1-2 TRBV28 CASSLLGRPYGYTF TGTGCCAGCAGTTTATTGGGACGGCCCTATGGCTACACCTTC
- - TRBJ1-6 TRBV7-2 CASSGPGANSPLHF TGTGCCAGCAGCGGTCCGGGGGCTAATTCACCCCTCCACTTT
- - TRBJ1-2 TRBV2 CASSEAGYYGYTF TGTGCCAGCAGTGAAGCAGGTTACTATGGCTACACCTTC